The 25 T cell receptor beta chains listed next were all sequenced from one sample in a study of Ad26.COV2.S vaccination and SARS-CoV-2 variants. TCRdb keeps only in-frame clones here, not all; method: immunoSEQ multiplex PCR. The sample includes some 370,000 clones, about 80% of them seen just once. The treatment was: roughly 19 received Ad26.COV2.S at low or high dose, single or two shots; roughly five received placebo; per-sample allocation not given. Collection of the samples took place on day 63 after the first injection of vaccine or placebo. This specimen consisted of peripheral blood, obtained in a trial of Ad26.COV2.S vaccine versus placebo. The receptors here all came from a person aged 18 to 59 who received the Ad26.COV2.S COVID-19 vaccine or a placebo.

The V gene is TRBV29-1, the J gene TRBJ1-2; D not resolved. Germline CDR1 is SQVTM and CDR2 is ANQGSEA. The CDR3 runs to 13 residues. Between the trimmed V and J ends, which lost 6 bases and 0 bases, there was a span of 11 bases. The CDR3 reads CSVRTGSNYGYTF. CDR3 DNA: TGCAGCGTCCGGACGGGATCTAACTATGGCTACACCTTC. Full variable domain (rest looked up from reference TRBV29-1 and TRBJ1-2): SAVISQKPSRDICQRGTSLTIQCQVDSQVTMMFWYRQQPGQSLTLIATANQGSEATYESGFVIDKFPISRPNLTFSTLTVSNMSPEDSSIYLCSVRTGSNYGYTFGSGTRLTVV.

The CDR3, as DNA: TGTGCCAGCAGCTTAACTGGAAATGAGCAGTTCTTC. This codes for CASSLTGNEQFF. The V and J genes are TRBV7-3 and TRBJ2-1; D is unclear. This CDR3 spans 12 amino acids. Deletions cut 0 bases from V and 7 bases from J, with 4 bases between. Germline V gene lookup returns CDR1 SGHTA and CDR2 FQGTGA.

This clone appeared once. Distinct nucleotide sequences in the sample also encode this CDR3. The chain is built from TRBV19 and TRBJ1-1; D is possibly TRBD1 (6 bases). Germline V CDR1 and CDR2: LNHDA, SQIVND (reference sequence). The CDR3 consists of 13 residues. Trimming took 5 bases from V and 4 from J, leaving 11 bases between them. The CDR3 is CASSVRGSTEAFF. CDR3 coding DNA: TGTGCCAGTAGTGTCAGGGGTAGCACTGAAGCTTTCTTT. The complete variable domain, with remaining parts taken from reference TRBV19 and TRBJ1-1, reads DGGITQSPKYLFRKEGQNVTLSCEQNLNHDAMYWYRQDPGQGLRLIYYSQIVNDFQKGDIAEGYSVSREKKESFPLTVTSAQKNPTAFYLCASSVRGSTEAFFGQGTRLTVV.

The CDR3 nucleotides are TGTGCCAGCAGCTTAGCGGACAGGGCGGGAGGCTACACCTTC. Translation: CASSLADRAGGYTF. This rearrangement joins TRBV11-2 to TRBJ1-2; TRBD1 aligns across 8 bases. CDR3 length: 14 residues. V dropped 1 base and J dropped 8; count of bases not matched to a gene: 6. From germline, CDR1 is SGHAT and CDR2 FQNNGV. The full variable domain, in which reference TRBV11-2 and TRBJ1-2 provide the parts outside the CDR3, is EAGVAQSPRYKIIEKRQSVAFWCNPISGHATLYWYQQILGQGPKLLIQFQNNGVVDDSQLPKDRFSAERLKGVDSTLKIQPAKLEDSAVYLCASSLADRAGGYTFGSGTRLTVV.

The chain carries TRBV2 and TRBJ2-1; 10 bases agree with TRBD2. CDR3 length: 18 residues. CDR1 and CDR2 (germline): SNHLY, FYNNEI. With V trimmed by 0 bases and J by 0 bases, 5 bases remained unmatched. The CDR3 reads CASSEARLAGASYNEQFF. DNA of the CDR3: TGTGCCAGCAGTGAAGCGCGGCTAGCGGGGGCCTCCTACAATGAGCAGTTCTTC.

The chain combines TRBV10-2 with TRBJ2-1; no clear D. The length of the CDR3 is 10 residues. Germline CDR1 reads WSHSY; CDR2 reads SAAADI. V was pared by 8 bases and J by 4 bases, with 3 bases between. The CDR3 sequence: CASGYNEQFF. CDR3 nucleotides: TGCGCCAGCGGTTACAATGAGCAGTTCTTC.

The chain is built from TRBV6-1 and TRBJ1-2; D possibly corresponds to TRBD1 (5 bases). This CDR3 spans 14 amino acids. CDR1 and CDR2 from the germline V gene are MNHNS and SASEGT. Trimming cost V 5 bases and J 5 bases, with 15 bases left between them. CDR3 DNA sequence: TGTGCCAGCAGTAAACGGGGGTCCGGTTATGGCTACACCTTC. The encoded protein is CASSKRGSGYGYTF.

This clone was seen a single time. The chain joins TRBV5-1 to TRBJ2-1; weak D call: TRBD1 (5 bases). The V gene lost 0 bases and the J gene lost 8 bases, with 9 bases spanning the gap. The CDR3 is 13 residues long. Germline V CDR1 and CDR2: SGHRS, YFSETQ. The DNA for the CDR3 is TGCGCCAGCAGCTTGGCAGGGTGGGATGAGCAGTTCTTC. Amino acids: CASSLAGWDEQFF.

This chain links TRBV19 with TRBJ2-2; possibly TRBD1 or TRBD2 for D (5 bases each). Trimming stripped 6 bases from V and 4 bases from J, with 30 bases between. CDR1 is LNHDA, CDR2 SQIVND, per germline (reference sequence). The CDR3 length is 20 residues. CDR3 in amino acids: CASRVSGRVGSWGTTGELFF. The DNA for the CDR3 is TGTGCCAGTAGAGTATCCGGCCGAGTAGGGTCCTGGGGGACCACCGGGGAGCTGTTTTTT.

V is TRBV10-1 and J is TRBJ2-3; TRBD2 matches at 10 bases. CDR3 size: 15 residues. With V trimmed by 4 bases and J by 1 base, 2 bases remained unmatched. Per germline, CDR1 WNHNN and CDR2 SYGVQD (reference sequence). The CDR3 loop reads CASSGGTSGTDTQYF. For the CDR3, the DNA is TGCGCCAGCAGTGGTGGGACTAGCGGCACAGATACGCAGTATTTT.

The V gene is TRBV6-5, the J gene TRBJ2-1; 7 nucleotides match TRBD2. Losses at the gene ends were 3 bases for V and 9 bases for J; bases not matched to a gene: 8. This CDR3 is built from 14 residues. The germline V gene encodes CDR1 MNHEY and CDR2 SVGAGI. The CDR3 DNA follows: TGTGCCAGCAGTTATCCCCAGGGCGGGAGTGAGCAGTTCTTC. As protein: CASSYPQGGSEQFF.

The genes are TRBV6-5 and TRBJ2-7; D may correspond to TRBD1 or TRBD2 (5 bases each). Germline loops: CDR1 MNHEY, CDR2 SVGAGI. The CDR3 sequence is 14 residues long. V was pared by 6 bases and J by 6 bases, with 18 bases between. DNA of the CDR3: TGTGCCAGCAGACATACCGGGACCAAGGTCGAGCAGTACTTC. It specifies CASRHTGTKVEQYF.

V and J are TRBV5-1 and TRBJ2-1; the D is unclear. Between the trimmed V and J ends, which lost 5 bases and 2 bases, there was a span of 11 bases. Germline V gene data show CDR1 as SGHRS and CDR2 as YFSETQ. The CDR3 runs 14 residues. The CDR3, as DNA: TGCGCCAGCAGGCCAGGAGCCACCTACAATGAGCAGTTCTTC. Encoded protein: CASRPGATYNEQFF. Full variable domain (remainder filled in from reference TRBV5-1 and TRBJ2-1): KAGVTQTPRYLIKTRGQQVTLSCSPISGHRSVSWYQQTPGQGLQFLFEYFSETQRNKGNFPGRFSGRQFSNSRSEMNVSTLELGDSALYLCASRPGATYNEQFFGPGTRLTVL.

CDR3 region: CASSPTRIQETQYF. The DNA of the CDR3 is TGTGCCAGTAGCCCCACTAGGATTCAAGAGACCCAGTACTTC. This sequence joins TRBV19 and TRBJ2-5; possible D gene TRBD2, 5 bases. CDR3 length: 14 residues. CDR1 is LNHDA and CDR2 is SQIVND in the germline V gene (reference sequence). The V gene lost 6 bases and the J gene lost 2 bases, with 13 bases spanning the gap.

The J gene is TRBJ1-6, the V gene TRBV25-1; no clear D gene. The germline gives CDR1 MGHDK, CDR2 SYGVNS. With 1 base removed from V and 1 base from J, the gap between germline ends came to 11 bases. CDR3 size: 17 residues. The CDR3 protein is CASSELEARSYNSPLHF. The CDR3 bases are TGTGCCAGCAGTGAATTGGAGGCGCGGTCCTATAATTCACCCCTCCACTTT.

V gene TRBV6-6 combines with J gene TRBJ1-1; D ambiguous. Per germline, CDR1 MNHNY and CDR2 SVGAGI (reference sequence). The CDR3 consists of 14 residues. The germline V and J ends were trimmed by 6 bases and 4 bases, with 15 bases remaining between them. CDR3 protein: CASRLDGLVTEAFF. The CDR3 DNA reads TGTGCCAGCAGGCTGGACGGGCTGGTCACTGAAGCTTTCTTT.

The rearrangement joins TRBV19 to TRBJ1-6; D uncertain. Germline V CDR1 and CDR2: LNHDA, SQIVND (reference sequence). There are 12 residues in the CDR3. With 3 bases removed from V and 5 bases from J, the gap between germline ends came to 2 bases. CDR3 DNA sequence: TGTGCCAGTAGTATTCATAATTCACCCCTCCACTTT. Translation: CASSIHNSPLHF.

This chain uses TRBV4-2 with TRBJ1-2; unclear D gene. V was cut by 0 bases and J by 4 bases, with 9 bases left in between. Per germline, CDR1 LGHNA and CDR2 YNFKEQ. The CDR3 spans 14 residues. CDR3 coding DNA: TGTGCCAGCAGCCAAGAATTCGGAGTCTATGGCTACACCTTC. This translates into CASSQEFGVYGYTF.

The genes are TRBV18 and TRBJ2-5, with D unclear. The germline V gene encodes CDR1 KGHSH and CDR2 LQKENI. The CDR3 runs to 13 residues. V was pared by 6 bases and J by 1 base, with 9 bases between. This CDR3 reads CASSRFAQETQYF. Written as DNA, the CDR3 is TGTGCCAGCTCCCGATTCGCCCAAGAGACCCAGTACTTC.

V is TRBV4-2 and J is TRBJ2-7, with TRBD1 identical over 7 bases. The ends lost 0 bases at V and 7 bases at J; junction bases unmatched: 6. The CDR3 runs to 14 residues. Germline V gene data show CDR1 as LGHNA and CDR2 as YNFKEQ. CDR3 amino acids: CASSQDRFRGEQYF. CDR3 DNA: TGTGCCAGCAGCCAAGATCGATTCAGGGGGGAGCAGTACTTC.

V gene TRBV29-1 combines with J gene TRBJ2-1; D is uncertain. Trimming stripped 4 bases from V and 4 bases from J, with 5 bases between. The CDR3 loop spans 11 amino acids. Per germline, CDR1 SQVTM and CDR2 ANQGSEA. The CDR3 coding sequence is TGCAGCGTTGTGTTTTACAATGAGCAGTTCTTC. This gives the protein CSVVFYNEQFF.

Only one count was recorded for this clone. The chain uses TRBV9 and TRBJ2-1; D may be TRBD1 (5 bases). This CDR3 has 16 residues. CDR1 and CDR2 from the germline V gene are SGDLS and YYNGEE. Trimming took 0 bases from V and 2 from J, leaving 12 bases between them. The CDR3: CASSVVRQTAYNEQFF. As DNA, the CDR3 is TGTGCCAGCAGCGTAGTCAGACAGACGGCCTACAATGAGCAGTTCTTC.

The chain carries TRBV2 and TRBJ2-7; 10 nucleotides agree with TRBD1. Per the germline V gene, CDR1 is SNHLY and CDR2 is FYNNEI. V lost 5 bases, J lost 3 bases, and 4 bases stayed unmatched. The CDR3 runs to 14 residues. DNA for the CDR3: TGTGCCAGCAGTTACCGGGACAGGGGCTACGAGCAGTACTTC. The encoded protein is CASSYRDRGYEQYF.

This sequence joins TRBV18 and TRBJ2-7; 8 bases align to TRBD1. From germline, CDR1 is KGHSH and CDR2 LQKENI. The CDR3 loop spans 15 amino acids. The V and J ends lost 3 bases and 2 bases, in that order; junction bases with no gene match: 6. The CDR3 protein is CASSPATGATYEQYF. The CDR3, as DNA: TGTGCCAGCTCACCGGCGACAGGGGCCACCTACGAGCAGTACTTC.

V gene TRBV16 combines with J gene TRBJ2-3; no clear D. Germline V lookup: CDR1 KGHSY, CDR2 FQNENV. V lost 3 bases and J lost 5, with 9 bases in between. This CDR3 spans 13 amino acids. CDR3 protein: CASSHLERDTQYF. CDR3 DNA sequence: TGTGCCAGCAGCCATCTTGAAAGAGATACGCAGTATTTT.